What follows are 2 T cell receptor beta chains derived from one specimen sequenced in a study of shared clonotypes between healthy human individuals. Measured with immunoSEQ multiplex PCR; TCRdb has only the in-frame clones, and not every one. The data contain about 2.4 million clones, around 90% of them singletons. Sequenced material: naive CD4+ T cells sorted from blood. Indicated subset: CD45RA+ positively selected. The receptors originated from a man between 18 and 35 years old in good health.

This chain's CDR3 is CASSPGGYNSPLHF. The CDR3 DNA is TGTGCCAGTAGTCCTGGAGGCTATAATTCACCCCTCCACTTT. The rearrangement joins TRBV19 to TRBJ1-6; D remains unclear. The CDR3 has 14 amino acids. Germline-derived CDR1 and CDR2 are LNHDA and SQIVND (reference sequence). Trimming stripped 5 bases from V and 3 bases from J, with 8 bases between. Together with reference TRBV19 and TRBJ1-6, the CDR3 gives the full variable domain: DGGITQSPKYLFRKEGQNVTLSCEQNLNHDAMYWYRQDPGQGLRLIYYSQIVNDFQKGDIAEGYSVSREKKESFPLTVTSAQKNPTAFYLCASSPGGYNSPLHFGNGTRLTVT.

The rearrangement joins TRBV6-1 to TRBJ2-3; 13 nucleotides line up with TRBD2. The CDR3 is 15 residues long. J gave up 6 bases and V 10 bases, and 10 bases lay outside the gene matches. Germline values: CDR1 MNHNS, CDR2 SASEGT. The CDR3 DNA follows: TGTGCCATAAAGGGTGGGACTAGCGGGGCCGATACGCAGTATTTT. Protein: CAIKGGTSGADTQYF.